What follows are 11 T cell receptor beta chains derived from one specimen sequenced in a study of CD8+ T cells in alopecia areata. Once RNA had been extracted, it was reverse transcribed into cDNA to act as the sequencing template. TCRdb keeps only in-frame clones here, not all; method: immunoSEQ multiplex PCR. Here the sample spans around 250,000 clones, about two thirds being singletons. The sequenced sample was CD4+ T cells sorted from blood, obtained at week 0. The receptor set was obtained from a human donor with alopecia areata.

This clone was found a few times. The rearrangement links TRBV7-2 to TRBJ2-3; possibly TRBD2 for D (6 bases). The germline CDR1 and CDR2 sequences are SGHTA and FQGNSA. Trimming left V 4 bases short and J 0 bases short, with 8 bases between. The CDR3 is 14 amino acids. CDR3 DNA sequence: TGTGCCAGCAGCTCAGGACTAAGCACAGATACGCAGTATTTT. As protein: CASSSGLSTDTQYF.

The rearrangement joins TRBV4-1 to TRBJ2-3; 8 nucleotides agree with TRBD2. V shed 1 base, J shed 5 bases, and the junction held 8 bases outside the gene matches. CDR3 length: 16 residues. Germline V gene sequence: CDR1 MGHRA, CDR2 YSYEKL. This CDR3 reads CASSQGSGDYGDTQYF. The CDR3 bases are TGCGCCAGCAGCCAAGGTAGCGGGGATTATGGAGATACGCAGTATTTT.

The chain is built from TRBV25-1 and TRBJ2-6; a possible D gene is TRBD2 (5 bases). This CDR3 comprises 17 residues. V was trimmed by 4 bases and J by 11 bases, leaving 24 bases between them. Germline CDR1 is MGHDK and CDR2 is SYGVNS. The CDR3 loop reads CASSASSGEIAPDVLTF. CDR3 DNA: TGTGCCAGCAGTGCTTCAAGTGGGGAGATTGCGCCCGACGTCCTGACTTTC. The variable domain in full, with the rest retrieved from reference TRBV25-1 and TRBJ2-6, is EADIYQTPRYLVIGTGKKITLECSQTMGHDKMYWYQQDPGMELHLIHYSYGVNSTEKGDLSSESTVSRIRTEHFPLTLESARPSHTSQYLCASSASSGEIAPDVLTFGAGSRLTVL.

In the case of this clone: Additional DNA sequences in this sample encode the identical CDR3. The V gene is TRBV29-1, the J gene TRBJ1-3; D call uncertain. CDR1 is SQVTM, CDR2 ANQGSEA, per germline. V dropped 2 bases and J dropped 2 bases, with 7 bases sitting between them. The CDR3 loop spans 13 amino acids. CDR3 loop: CSVERQAGNTIYF. The CDR3 bases are TGCAGCGTTGAAAGGCAGGCTGGAAACACCATATATTTT. Supplemented by reference TRBV29-1 and TRBJ1-3, the full variable domain reads SAVISQKPSRDICQRGTSLTIQCQVDSQVTMMFWYRQQPGQSLTLIATANQGSEATYESGFVIDKFPISRPNLTFSTLTVSNMSPEDSSIYLCSVERQAGNTIYFGEGSWLTVV.

This chain connects TRBV4-3 to TRBJ2-7; D is undetermined. Trimming removed 1 base from V and 3 bases from J, with 10 bases in between. The CDR3 covers 14 residues. Per germline, CDR1 LGHNA and CDR2 YSLEER. CDR3 in DNA: TGCGCCAGCAGCCAAGGGGTCAGGTTCTACGAGCAGTACTTC. Residues: CASSQGVRFYEQYF.

This chain joins TRBV30 and TRBJ1-1; D is possibly TRBD1 (5 bases). Germline lookup yields CDR1 GTSNPN and CDR2 SVGIG (reference sequence). The CDR3 covers 13 residues. Trimming removed 4 bases at V and 1 base at J, with 10 bases between. Here the CDR3 DNA reads TGTGCCTGGACGGGGCGTGCGAACACTGAAGCTTTCTTT. It encodes CAWTGRANTEAFF.

V and J are TRBV23-1 and TRBJ1-5, with a possible D match to TRBD1 (6 bases). TRBV23-1 is given ORF status, its function remaining uncertain. The CDR3 totals 13 residues. V was trimmed by 11 bases and J by 3 bases, leaving 14 bases between them. The CDR3, as DNA: TGCGCCCTATGGCACAGGGACAATCAGCCCCAGCATTTT. As protein: CALWHRDNQPQHF.

The V call is TRBV30, the J call TRBJ1-2; no definite D call. Germline CDR1 is GTSNPN and CDR2 is SVGIG (reference sequence). The CDR3 extends over 11 amino acids. Trimming cost V 1 base and J 6 bases, with 6 bases left between them. DNA for the CDR3: TGTGCCTGGAGTGAGGGCCATGGCTACACCTTC. This gives the protein CAWSEGHGYTF.

The chain links TRBV29-1 to TRBJ2-3, with D perhaps matching TRBD2 (6 bases). This CDR3 region has 11 residues. Germline V lookup: CDR1 SQVTM, CDR2 ANQGSEA. Trimming left V 5 bases short and J 5 bases short, with 8 bases between. CDR3 coding DNA: TGCAGCGTTTCTAGCGTAGATACGCAGTATTTT. It yields the protein CSVSSVDTQYF.

The chain links TRBV29-1 to TRBJ1-2; D is uncertain. The CDR3 has 13 residues. Germline values: CDR1 SQVTM, CDR2 ANQGSEA. Trimming stripped 6 bases from V and 1 base from J, with 12 bases between. The CDR3 here is CSVREHHNYGYTF. DNA for the CDR3: TGCAGCGTCCGGGAGCACCATAACTATGGCTACACCTTC.

The chain is built from TRBV7-3 and TRBJ1-1; TRBD1 matches 9 bases. The CDR3 is 15 amino acids. In germline, CDR1 is SGHTA, CDR2 FQGTGA. After removal of 0 bases from V and 4 bases from J, the junction contained 3 bases not matched to a gene. CDR3 nucleotide sequence: TGTGCCAGCAGCTTAACGAGGACAGGGGCCACTGAAGCTTTCTTT. As protein: CASSLTRTGATEAFF. Based on the CDR3 plus reference TRBV7-3 and TRBJ1-1, the full variable domain is GAGVSQTPSNKVTEKGKYVELRCDPISGHTALYWYRQSLGQGPEFLIYFQGTGAADDSGLPNDRFFAVRPEGSVSTLKIQRTERGDSAVYLCASSLTRTGATEAFFGQGTRLTVV.